These T cell receptor beta chains were read from a single sample in a study of early T cells in non-severe SARS-CoV-2 infection. TCRdb recomputed calls from the 5' RACE reads with MiXCR, one row per CDR3 protein. The sample has about 73,000 distinct CDR3 sequences; around 13% are singletons. The specimen was whole blood. These receptors were collected from an adult who was a healthcare worker with PCR-confirmed SARS-CoV-2 infection or an uninfected control (not recorded which). Both conserved end residues are part of each CDR3. The order of the fields is D gene, clone size, V gene, J gene, CDR3 protein, CDR3 DNA. A D gene is named only where the DNA matches it firmly. Some rows have no size entry. The others give once, few or many, or a class for an expanded clone.

TRBD2	NA	TRBV6-5	TRBJ2-3	CASSYLAGGPGTDTQYF	TGTGCCAGCAGTTATTTGGCGGGGGGGCCAGGCACAGATACGCAGTATTTT
NA	NA	TRBV12-3/TRBV12-4	TRBJ1-2	CASAGANRHGYTF	TGTGCCAGCGCAGGGGCAAACAGGCATGGCTACACCTTC
NA	NA	TRBV14	TRBJ2-5	CASSLLAGFQETQYF	TGTGCCAGCAGCCTACTCGCGGGCTTCCAAGAGACCCAGTACTTC
TRBD2	few	TRBV20-1	TRBJ2-1	CSAAGLAGGKTYNEQFF	TGCAGTGCTGCCGGACTAGCGGGGGGTAAGACCTACAATGAGCAGTTCTTC
NA	few	TRBV12-3/TRBV12-4	TRBJ1-1	CASRFARATEAFF	TGTGCCAGCAGATTCGCCAGGGCGACTGAAGCTTTCTTT
NA	once	TRBV10-1	TRBJ2-3	CAGRPWQIRSIF	NA
NA	NA	TRBV25-1	TRBJ2-7	CASSETGYEQYF	TGTGCCAGCAGTGAGACAGGCTACGAGCAGTACTTC
TRBD1	NA	TRBV7-9	TRBJ2-2	CASIRGPANTGELFF	TGTGCCAGCATCAGGGGGCCTGCGAACACCGGGGAGCTGTTTTTT
TRBD1	NA	TRBV28	TRBJ2-7	CASSFIRTGGYEQYF	TGTGCCAGCAGTTTCATCCGGACAGGGGGCTACGAGCAGTACTTC
TRBD2	few	TRBV7-8	TRBJ2-1	CASSPLAGPYNEQFF	TGTGCCAGCAGCCCGCTAGCGGGGCCCTACAATGAGCAGTTCTTC
NA	few	TRBV29-1	TRBJ2-7	CSVELSSYEQYF	TGCAGCGTTGAGCTTAGCTCCTACGAGCAGTACTTC
NA	many	TRBV7-2	TRBJ1-2	CASSSRGFYYGYTF	TGTGCCAGCAGCTCCCGGGGGTTTTACTATGGCTACACCTTC
NA	few	TRBV29-1	TRBJ2-1	CSGGEQFF	TGCAGCGGAGGTGAGCAGTTCTTC
NA	few	TRBV5-1	TRBJ2-3	CASSLEWAPGTQYF	TGCGCCAGCAGCTTGGAATGGGCGCCGGGTACGCAGTATTTT
NA	many	TRBV6-6	TRBJ1-1	CASSPPGSREAFF	TGTGCCAGCAGTCCGCCCGGGAGTCGTGAAGCTTTCTTT
NA	NA	TRBV15	TRBJ2-1	CATSRALRNEQFF	TGTGCCACCAGCAGGGCGTTGAGGAATGAGCAGTTCTTC
TRBD2	NA	TRBV18	TRBJ2-3	CASSPLSGLTDTQYF	TGTGCCAGCTCACCACTTAGCGGGCTCACAGATACGCAGTATTTT
NA	many	TRBV7-6	TRBJ2-5	CASGGVQETQYF	TGTGCCAGCGGCGGAGTTCAAGAGACCCAGTACTTC
TRBD1	few	TRBV12-3/TRBV12-4	TRBJ2-7	CASSKGQGVRYEQYF	TGTGCCAGCAGCAAAGGACAGGGCGTTAGGTACGAGCAGTACTTC
NA	many	TRBV29-1	TRBJ1-1	CSVDPMIGFEAFF	TGCAGCGTTGATCCGATGATAGGTTTCGAAGCTTTCTTT
NA	NA	TRBV5-5	TRBJ1-1	CASSLVEIAEAFF	TGTGCCAGCAGCTTGGTCGAAATTGCTGAAGCTTTCTTT
NA	many	TRBV11-2	TRBJ2-3	CASSFSGLGDTQYF	TGTGCCAGCAGCTTCAGCGGGCTTGGTGATACGCAGTATTTT
NA	many	TRBV18	TRBJ2-2	CASSPTSEGTGTGELFF	TGTGCCAGCTCACCTACCTCTGAGGGGACGGGGACCGGGGAGCTGTTTTTT
NA	many	TRBV20-1	TRBJ1-1	CSVTRGREAFF	TGCAGTGTGACCCGGGGCCGGGAAGCTTTCTTT
NA	few	TRBV18	TRBJ2-4	CASSPMTRVANIQYF	TGTGCCAGCTCACCCATGACTAGAGTGGCAAACATTCAGTACTTC
TRBD2	NA	TRBV3-1	TRBJ2-5	CASSQTGTSGQETQYF	TGTGCCAGCAGCCAAACCGGGACTAGCGGCCAAGAGACCCAGTACTTC
TRBD1	few	TRBV7-9	TRBJ2-3	CASSLSAGGIPDTQYF	TGTGCCAGCAGCTTATCGGCAGGGGGAATCCCCGATACGCAGTATTTT
TRBD1	many	TRBV9	TRBJ1-2	CASSVGGKGQSHGYTF	TGTGCCAGCAGCGTAGGGGGCAAGGGACAGTCCCATGGCTACACCTTC
TRBD1	NA	TRBV5-4	TRBJ1-4	CASSLGRQGETNEKLFF	TGTGCCAGCAGCTTGGGCCGACAGGGGGAAACTAATGAAAAACTGTTTTTT
NA	NA	TRBV4-3	TRBJ1-2	CASSQDSGANYGYTF	TGCGCCAGCAGCCAAGATTCGGGGGCCAACTATGGCTACACCTTC
TRBD1	many	TRBV2	TRBJ1-2	CASSERDRQRNYGYTF	TGTGCCAGCAGTGAAAGGGACAGGCAGCGTAACTATGGCTACACCTTC